This entry describes one T cell receptor (beta chain). It lacks a known antigen. No clone much larger than this one lies a single base away; base qualities are absent. This entry is derived from a study of blood T cell repertoires in COVID-19 (TCRdb year 2020). Context from the whole study: Collaborator samples came from the United States, Italy and Spain and covered acute and convalescent phases of COVID-19. The prospective study material was composed of cDNA or gDNA derived from T cells, B-cell-depleted T cells, or PBMCs. Subjects who had been exposed to COVID-19, were actively infected with it, or had recovered from it provided the deeply sampled blood TCRbeta repertoires that made up the dataset. The repertoires were made available in a free public database intended to serve as a resource for research on the immune response to SARS-CoV-2. Samples were obtained from the ongoing ImmuneRACE study (first 160 participants) and from about 1,300 subjects provided by 6 global collaborators. The sample metadata nearly always contained a de-identified subject ID, COVID-19 status, age in years and sex. Where available, HLA class I and class II types were taken from metadata supplied by the sample provider and were not determined by assay-based typing.

Whole blood was collected in K2EDTA tubes by collaborating institutions according to the institutions' own protocols. For TCRbeta analysis, collaborators shipped samples as frozen whole blood, isolated PBMCs, or DNA extracted from either of those sample types. The CDR3 goes from the cysteine to the phenylalanine over 13 residues. CDR3 DNA only is kept here, 39 bases in frame from base 1. A distance of 9 bases separates the germline ends of V and J, which lose 3 bases and 1 base respectively. The germline V gene (reference sequence) yields GTSNPN for CDR1 and SVGIG for CDR2. TCRbeta CDR3 regions were amplified from genomic DNA using the immunoSEQ Assay, a bias-controlled multiplex PCR. Per the source publication's procedure: Nucleated cell counts per sample were estimated from amplification of reference gene primers within the assay. To quantify the absolute abundance of each unique TCRbeta CDR3 rearrangement, sequence reads were collapsed and filtered. For each sample, productive Simpson clonality was calculated by taking the square root of Simpson's diversity index across productive rearrangements. TCRdb mirrors the immuneACCESS table, restricted to in-frame sequences. Some clones are absent from its copies; in checked studies, under half trace to an unresolved V gene, and the reason for the others is unknown. That table supplies the V and J calls and clone size; D and trimming were determined from the DNA. Present in this sample are about 140,000 clones, 85% of which were seen just once. The top ten clones comprise under 3% of the sample.

Study-level results and caveats: The amount of clinical and demographic metadata varied by source and participant and was provided uncurated.

This TCR was recovered from a man aged 50-59 years with acute or convalescent COVID-19. The sample taken for sequencing was peripheral blood. The chain uses TRBV30 and TRBJ1-1; the D gene cannot be resolved reliably. The DNA is as follows: TGTGCCTGGAGCCGGACTCAGAACACTGAAGCTTTCTTT. The encoded protein is CAWSRTQNTEAFF.